The clone carrying this TCR beta chain was seen just once. The germline CDR1 and CDR2 sequences are MGHRA and YSYEKL. CDR3 size: 17 residues. V shed 4 bases and J shed 0 bases, with 18 bases lying between them. This entry is derived from a study of blood T cell repertoires in COVID-19. Produced via immunoSEQ multiplex PCR; TCRdb's table is partial and in-frame only. Among just over 150,000 clones listed, roughly 82% were seen once. The chain uses TRBV4-1 and TRBJ2-5; no reliable D call. The material sequenced was peripheral blood. This receptor was obtained from a woman aged 40 to 50 with COVID-19, enrolled during active disease. For the CDR3, the DNA is TGCGCCAGCAGCCGCGTCGTCCTCGGCGGAGACCAAGAGACCCAGTACTTC. Protein sequence: CASSRVVLGGDQETQYF.